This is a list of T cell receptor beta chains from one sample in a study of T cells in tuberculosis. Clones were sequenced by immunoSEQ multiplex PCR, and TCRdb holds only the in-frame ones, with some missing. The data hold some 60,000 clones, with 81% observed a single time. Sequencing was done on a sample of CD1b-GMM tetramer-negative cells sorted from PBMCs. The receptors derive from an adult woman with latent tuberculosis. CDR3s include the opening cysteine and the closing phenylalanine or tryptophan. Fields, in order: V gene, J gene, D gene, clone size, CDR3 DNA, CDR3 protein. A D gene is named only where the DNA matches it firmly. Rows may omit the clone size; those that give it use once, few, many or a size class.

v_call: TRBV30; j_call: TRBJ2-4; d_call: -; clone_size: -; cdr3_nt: TGTGCCTGGAGTGTACGGGGACATAGAAACATTCAGTACTTC; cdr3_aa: CAWSVRGHRNIQYF
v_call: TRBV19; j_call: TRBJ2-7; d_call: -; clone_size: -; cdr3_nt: TGTGCCAGTAGTATCGCCCGGGGGGCGGGATCCTACGAGCAGTACTTC; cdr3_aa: CASSIARGAGSYEQYF
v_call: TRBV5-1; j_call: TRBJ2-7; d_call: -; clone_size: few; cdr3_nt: TGCGCCAGCAGCCCCCTCCCCGACAGGAACTACGAGCAGTACTTC; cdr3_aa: CASSPLPDRNYEQYF
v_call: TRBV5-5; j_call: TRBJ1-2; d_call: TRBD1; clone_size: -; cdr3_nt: TGTGCCAGCAGCTCGGGAGACAGGGGACGATATGGCTACACCTTC; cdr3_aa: CASSSGDRGRYGYTF
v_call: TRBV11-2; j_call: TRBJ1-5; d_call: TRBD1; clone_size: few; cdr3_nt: TGTGCCAGCAGCACTGGGACAGGTCATATGCAGCCCCAGCATTTT; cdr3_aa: CASSTGTGHMQPQHF
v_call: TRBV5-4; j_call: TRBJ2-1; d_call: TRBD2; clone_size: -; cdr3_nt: TGTGCCAGCAGCGCGGCCGGGACTAGCGGGGGGCAGGAGTTCTTC; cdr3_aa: CASSAAGTSGGQEFF
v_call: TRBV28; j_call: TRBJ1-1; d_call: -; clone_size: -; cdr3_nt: TGTGCCAGCATCCACGCCGGGGAGAACACTGAAGCTTTCTTT; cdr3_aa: CASIHAGENTEAFF
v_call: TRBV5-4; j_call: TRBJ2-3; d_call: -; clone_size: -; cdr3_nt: TGTGCCAGCAGCCTACAGGGTTTGAGTGATACGCAGTATTTT; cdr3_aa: CASSLQGLSDTQYF
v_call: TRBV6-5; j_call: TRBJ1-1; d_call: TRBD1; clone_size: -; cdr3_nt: TGTGCCAGCAGTTCCCATACCAGGGGGCGAGAGAAAGCTTTCTTT; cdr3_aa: CASSSHTRGREKAFF
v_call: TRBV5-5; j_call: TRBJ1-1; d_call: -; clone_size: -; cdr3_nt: TGTGCCAGCAGCTTGCAGGGAGGTAGCACTGAAGCTTTCTTT; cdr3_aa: CASSLQGGSTEAFF
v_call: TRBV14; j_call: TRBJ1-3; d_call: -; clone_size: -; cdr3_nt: TGTGCCAGCAGCGATAAGACAGCCCGCGGCCACACCATATATTTT; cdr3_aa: CASSDKTARGHTIYF